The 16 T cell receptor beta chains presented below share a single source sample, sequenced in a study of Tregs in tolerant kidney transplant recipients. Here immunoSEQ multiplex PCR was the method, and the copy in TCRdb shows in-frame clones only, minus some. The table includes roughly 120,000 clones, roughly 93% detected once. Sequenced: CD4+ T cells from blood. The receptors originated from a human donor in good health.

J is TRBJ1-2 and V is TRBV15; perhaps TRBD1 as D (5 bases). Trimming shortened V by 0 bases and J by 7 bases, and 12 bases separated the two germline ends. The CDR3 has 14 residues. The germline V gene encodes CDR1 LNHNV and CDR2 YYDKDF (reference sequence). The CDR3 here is CATSRDRGGVGYTF. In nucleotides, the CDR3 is TGTGCCACCAGCAGAGATCGGGGAGGGGTTGGCTACACCTTC.

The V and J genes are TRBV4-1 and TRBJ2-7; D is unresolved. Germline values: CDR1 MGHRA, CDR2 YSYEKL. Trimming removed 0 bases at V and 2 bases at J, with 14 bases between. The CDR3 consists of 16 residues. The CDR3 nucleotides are TGCGCCAGCAGCCAAGAAGATCTCCGGAGAACCTACGAGCAGTACTTC. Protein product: CASSQEDLRRTYEQYF.

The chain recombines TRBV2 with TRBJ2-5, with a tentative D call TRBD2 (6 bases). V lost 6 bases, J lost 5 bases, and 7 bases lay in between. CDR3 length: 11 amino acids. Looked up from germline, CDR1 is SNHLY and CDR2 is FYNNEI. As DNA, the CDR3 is TGTGCCAGCAGGGAGGGGGAGACCCAGTACTTC. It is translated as CASREGETQYF.

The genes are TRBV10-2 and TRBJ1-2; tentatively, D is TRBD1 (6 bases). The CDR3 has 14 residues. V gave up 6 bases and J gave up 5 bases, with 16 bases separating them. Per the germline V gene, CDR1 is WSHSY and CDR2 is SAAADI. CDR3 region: CASSRQALGYGYTF. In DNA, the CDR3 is TGCGCCAGCAGCCGACAGGCCTTAGGGTATGGCTACACCTTC.

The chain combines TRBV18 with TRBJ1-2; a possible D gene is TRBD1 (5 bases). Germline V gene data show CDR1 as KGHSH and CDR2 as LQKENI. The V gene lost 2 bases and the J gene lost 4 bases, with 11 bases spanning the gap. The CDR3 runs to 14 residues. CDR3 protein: CASSPSREAYGYTF. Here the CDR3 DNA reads TGTGCCAGCTCACCAAGCAGGGAGGCCTATGGCTACACCTTC. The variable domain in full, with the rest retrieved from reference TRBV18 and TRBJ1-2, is NAGVMQNPRHLVRRRGQEARLRCSPMKGHSHVYWYRQLPEEGLKFMVYLQKENIIDESGMPKERFSAEFPKEGPSILRIQQVVRGDSAAYFCASSPSREAYGYTFGSGTRLTVV.

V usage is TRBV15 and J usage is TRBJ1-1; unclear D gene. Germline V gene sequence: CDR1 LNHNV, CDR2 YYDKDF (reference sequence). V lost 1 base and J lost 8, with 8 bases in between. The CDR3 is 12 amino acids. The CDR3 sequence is CATSRGPREAFF. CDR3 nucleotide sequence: TGTGCCACCAGCAGAGGCCCCCGCGAAGCTTTCTTT.

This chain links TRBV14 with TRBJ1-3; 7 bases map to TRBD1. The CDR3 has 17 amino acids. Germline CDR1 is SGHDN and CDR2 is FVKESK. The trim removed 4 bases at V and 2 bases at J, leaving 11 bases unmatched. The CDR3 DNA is TGTGCCAGCAGCCCTACAGGGGTCCTTTCCCCTGGAAACACCATATATTTT. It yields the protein CASSPTGVLSPGNTIYF.

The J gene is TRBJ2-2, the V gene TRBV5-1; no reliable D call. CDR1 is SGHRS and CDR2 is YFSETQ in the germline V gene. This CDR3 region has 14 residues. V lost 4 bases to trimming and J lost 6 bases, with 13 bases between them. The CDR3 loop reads CASSPMSDPGELFF. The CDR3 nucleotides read TGCGCCAGCAGCCCGATGTCGGATCCCGGGGAGCTGTTTTTT.

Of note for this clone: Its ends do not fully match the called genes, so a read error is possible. The CDR3 DNA is TGTGCCAGCAGCCTTCCCTCCGACGAGCAGTACTTC. Translating it yields CASSLPSDEQYF. The chain recombines TRBV7-9 with TRBJ2-7; D call uncertain. CDR3 length: 12 amino acids. Germline lookup yields CDR1 SEHNR and CDR2 FQNEAQ (reference sequence). Full variable domain (missing parts from reference TRBV7-9 and TRBJ2-7): DTGVSQNPRHKITKRGQNVTFRCDPISEHNRLYWYRQTLGQGPEFLTYFQNEAQLEKSRLLSDRFSAERPKGSFSTLEIQRTEQGDSAMYLCASSLPSDEQYFGPGTRLTVT.

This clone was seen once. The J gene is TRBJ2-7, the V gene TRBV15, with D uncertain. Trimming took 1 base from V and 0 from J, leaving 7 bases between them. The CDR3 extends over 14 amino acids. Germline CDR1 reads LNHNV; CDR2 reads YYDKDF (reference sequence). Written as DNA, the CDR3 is TGTGCCACCAGCAGAGGGGGTGACTCCTACGAGCAGTACTTC. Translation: CATSRGGDSYEQYF.

The chain's CDR3 is CASSVSGGRETQYF. The CDR3 DNA is TGTGCCAGCAGTGTGAGCGGGGGGCGAGAGACCCAGTACTTC. V is TRBV6-1 and J is TRBJ2-5, with 9 bases that match TRBD2. The germline V gene encodes CDR1 MNHNS and CDR2 SASEGT. The junction had 4 bases not matched to a gene; V was cut back by 4 bases and J by 4 bases. The CDR3 extends over 14 amino acids.

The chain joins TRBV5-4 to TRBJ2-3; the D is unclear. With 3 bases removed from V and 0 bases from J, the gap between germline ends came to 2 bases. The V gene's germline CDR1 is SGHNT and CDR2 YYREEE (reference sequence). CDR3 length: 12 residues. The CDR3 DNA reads TGTGCCAGCAGCTCGAGCACAGATACGCAGTATTTT. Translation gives CASSSSTDTQYF.

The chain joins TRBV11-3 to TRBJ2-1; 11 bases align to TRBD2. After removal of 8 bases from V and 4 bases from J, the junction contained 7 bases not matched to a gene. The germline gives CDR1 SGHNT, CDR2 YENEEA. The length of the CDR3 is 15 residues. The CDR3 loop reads CASSRVAGGYNEQFF. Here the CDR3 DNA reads TGTGCCAGCTCGAGAGTAGCGGGAGGGTACAATGAGCAGTTCTTC.

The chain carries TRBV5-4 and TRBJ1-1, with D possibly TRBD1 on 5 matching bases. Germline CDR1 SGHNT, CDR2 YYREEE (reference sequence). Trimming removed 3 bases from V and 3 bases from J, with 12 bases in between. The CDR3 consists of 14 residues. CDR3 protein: CASSSADRYTEAFF. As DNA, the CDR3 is TGTGCCAGCAGCTCTGCCGACAGATACACTGAAGCTTTCTTT.

The CDR3 is CASSIRTAYNEQFF. CDR3 nucleotide sequence: TGTGCCAGTAGTATAAGGACAGCCTACAATGAGCAGTTCTTC. The chain employs TRBV19 and TRBJ2-1; D possibly corresponds to TRBD1 (6 bases). The length of the CDR3 is 14 residues. The germline V and J ends were trimmed by 2 bases and 2 bases, with 7 bases remaining between them. Germline V gene data show CDR1 as LNHDA and CDR2 as SQIVND (reference sequence).

The CDR3 is CASSQREGPHEQYF. The DNA of the CDR3 is TGTGCCAGCAGTCAGCGGGAGGGCCCGCACGAGCAGTACTTC. The chain links TRBV6-5 to TRBJ2-7, with 10 bases matching TRBD2. The junction had 6 bases not matched to a gene; V was cut back by 5 bases and J by 5 bases. The CDR3 extends over 14 amino acids. Germline V CDR1 and CDR2: MNHEY, SVGAGI.